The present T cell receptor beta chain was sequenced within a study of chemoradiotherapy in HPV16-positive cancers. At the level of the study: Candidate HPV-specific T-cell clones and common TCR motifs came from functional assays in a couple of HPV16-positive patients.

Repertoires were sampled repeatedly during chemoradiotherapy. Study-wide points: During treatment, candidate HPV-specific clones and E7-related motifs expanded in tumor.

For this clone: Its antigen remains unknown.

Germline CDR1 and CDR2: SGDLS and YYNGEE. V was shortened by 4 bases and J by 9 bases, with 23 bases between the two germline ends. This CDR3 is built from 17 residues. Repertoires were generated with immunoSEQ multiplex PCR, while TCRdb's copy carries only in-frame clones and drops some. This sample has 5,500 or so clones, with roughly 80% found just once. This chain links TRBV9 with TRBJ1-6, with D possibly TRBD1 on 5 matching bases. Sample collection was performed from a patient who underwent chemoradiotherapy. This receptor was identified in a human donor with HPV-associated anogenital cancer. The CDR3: CASSSPGRVGIGSPLHF. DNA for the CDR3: TGTGCCAGCAGCTCCCCGGGGCGGGTTGGCATAGGTTCACCCCTCCACTTT.